This is a list of T cell receptor beta chains from one sample in a study of shared clonotypes between healthy human individuals. TCRdb keeps only in-frame clones here, not all; method: immunoSEQ multiplex PCR. The data show about 1.9 million clones, roughly 93% seen once. The source material was naive CD8+ T cells from PBMCs. The receptors were gathered from a man aged 18 to 35 in good health. Some clones in this sample may be carry-over from other donors' samples. The CDR3 runs from the conserved cysteine through the conserved F or W. Each record gives: clone size, J gene, V gene, D gene, CDR3 DNA, CDR3 protein. A D gene is named only where the DNA matches it firmly. The listing skips clone size in some rows; elsewhere it reads once, few, many or a size class.

. | TRBJ2-1 | TRBV4-1 | . | TGCGCCAGCTCGGGGGCGGGTGTACTGTGGGGCGATGAGCAGTTCTTC | CASSGAGVLWGDEQFF
. | TRBJ2-2 | TRBV18 | . | TGTGCCAGCTCACCGCCGCTAGACCTAAGGGGCACCGGGGAGCTGTTTTTT | CASSPPLDLRGTGELFF
. | TRBJ2-2 | TRBV10-3 | . | TGTGCCATCAGTGAGTCGGGACCCAGGAACACCGGGGAGCTGTTTTTT | CAISESGPRNTGELFF
. | TRBJ2-3 | TRBV9 | . | TGTGCCAGCACCAGAGGGAGGCAGTACACAGATACGCAGTATTTT | CASTRGRQYTDTQYF
once | TRBJ2-1 | TRBV7-9 | . | TGTGCCAGCAGCTATCCACCAGCGGTTCTAACCTACAATGAGCAGTTCTTC | CASSYPPAVLTYNEQFF
few | TRBJ2-1 | TRBV2 | . | TGTGCCAGCAGTGACTACAATGAGCAGTTCTTC | CASSDYNEQFF
once | TRBJ2-1 | TRBV7-9 | . | TGTGCCAGCACCCAATATGGGGGATTTGAGGACATATATTACAATGAGCAGTTCTTC | CASTQYGGFEDIYYNEQFF
. | TRBJ1-4 | TRBV27 | . | TGTGCCAGCAAAAATGATCGGGGGGTAAATGAAAAACTGTTTTTT | CASKNDRGVNEKLFF
. | TRBJ2-7 | TRBV28 | . | TGTGCCAGCAGTTTGGAGGCGGCAGGTGTCGACGAGCAGTACTTC | CASSLEAAGVDEQYF
once | TRBJ2-7 | TRBV28 | . | TGTGCCAGCAGTCCTATACTAACCAGGGGTCGGTACGAGCAGTACTTC | CASSPILTRGRYEQYF
. | TRBJ2-1 | TRBV5-4 | TRBD2 | TGTGCCAGCAGCTCCGGGACTAGGCAGTTCTTC | CASSSGTRQFF
. | TRBJ2-7 | TRBV7-2 | TRBD1 | TGTGCCAGCAGCCTCGGACAGGGGTTCGACGAGCAGTACTTC | CASSLGQGFDEQYF
once | TRBJ2-5 | TRBV7-9 | . | TGTGCCAGCAGCTTAGCCGGACTCCCAGAGACCCAGTACTTC | CASSLAGLPETQYF
. | TRBJ2-2 | TRBV9 | . | TGTGCCAGCAGCGTAGCGGGGGCGGTAGGGACCGGGGAGCTGTTTTTT | CASSVAGAVGTGELFF
. | TRBJ2-5 | TRBV7-9 | . | TGTGCCAGCAGCTTAGCGCAGCGGACAGAAGAGACCCAGTACTTC | CASSLAQRTEETQYF
. | TRBJ2-7 | TRBV27 | TRBD1 | TGTGCCAGCAGTTTATCGACAGGGCCGCTCGAGCAGTACTTC | CASSLSTGPLEQYF
. | TRBJ1-1 | TRBV6-6 | . | TGTGCCAGCAGTTATCAGGGCGGAACTGAAGCTTTCTTT | CASSYQGGTEAFF
. | TRBJ2-7 | TRBV5-1 | TRBD1 | TGCGCCAGCAGCCTTCCCGGGACAGGGAACTCCTACGAGCAGTACTTC | CASSLPGTGNSYEQYF
. | TRBJ2-5 | TRBV5-5 | . | TGTGCCAGCAGCCTGGGACAAAGACTCCAAGAGACCCAGTACTTC | CASSLGQRLQETQYF
. | TRBJ2-3 | TRBV7-2 | TRBD2 | TGTGCCAGCAGCTTAGAGACTAGCGGGAGGGTCACAGATACGCAGTATTTT | CASSLETSGRVTDTQYF
once | TRBJ1-2 | TRBV9 | TRBD1 | TGTGCCAGCAGCGTACGGGACAGCCCCACCGCGGACGGCTACACCTTC | CASSVRDSPTADGYTF
. | TRBJ2-2 | TRBV9 | . | TGTGCCAGCAGCGTAGCTCTTAGCGGGAACACCGGGGAGCTGTTTTTT | CASSVALSGNTGELFF
few | TRBJ2-7 | TRBV27 | TRBD2 | TGTGCCAGCAGTTTATACGGGACTAGCGGTCCCGAGCAGTACTTC | CASSLYGTSGPEQYF
. | TRBJ2-1 | TRBV7-9 | TRBD1 | TGTGCCAGCAGCAGGCCAGGGGGCAATGAGCAGTTCTTC | CASSRPGGNEQFF
. | TRBJ1-5 | TRBV4-1 | TRBD1 | TGCGCCAGCAGCCTCGGGACAGGGTCTAATCAGCCCCAGCATTTT | CASSLGTGSNQPQHF
. | TRBJ2-1 | TRBV4-1 | . | TGCGCCAGCAGCCACCCGCTAGAAGTTGGGGACAATGAGCAGTTCTTC | CASSHPLEVGDNEQFF
. | TRBJ1-2 | TRBV19 | . | TGTGCCAGTCGCCCCCCGGGCCTTTTGGGCAATGGCTATGGCTACACCTTC | CASRPPGLLGNGYGYTF
. | TRBJ2-3 | TRBV15 | . | TGTGCCACCAGCACCGCCCGAACCACAGATACGCAGTATTTT | CATSTARTTDTQYF
. | TRBJ2-2 | TRBV12-5 | . | TGTGCTAGTGGTTTGGCGAACACCGGGGAGCTGTTTTTT | CASGLANTGELFF
. | TRBJ2-2 | TRBV5-1 | . | TGCGCCAGCAGCATAAATCCCGGGACTGCAAACACCGGGGAGCTGTTTTTT | CASSINPGTANTGELFF
. | TRBJ2-7 | TRBV5-4 | TRBD2 | TGTGCCAGCAGCTGGGGGACTAGCGGCTACGAGCAGTACTTC | CASSWGTSGYEQYF
. | TRBJ2-3 | TRBV27 | TRBD1 | TGTGCCAGCAGTCTCTTCAGGGGGCGGACAGATACGCAGTATTTT | CASSLFRGRTDTQYF
once | TRBJ1-4 | TRBV28 | . | TGTGCCAGCAGGGGAGTCCCGGGAGAAAAACTGTTTTTT | CASRGVPGEKLFF
. | TRBJ1-1 | TRBV19 | TRBD1 | TGTGCCAGTAGTATAAGTTTGACAGGGAGGACTGAAGCTTTCTTT | CASSISLTGRTEAFF
once | TRBJ1-5 | TRBV6-5 | . | TGTGCCAGCAGTTATGGGGGGTTCAATCAGCCCCAGCATTTT | CASSYGGFNQPQHF
. | TRBJ2-7 | TRBV9 | . | TGTGCCAGCAGCGTAGGGTCAAGCTCCTACGAGCAGTACTTC | CASSVGSSSYEQYF
. | TRBJ2-2 | TRBV19 | . | TGTGCCAGTAGTACCCACGTCACAGGGTTTAACACCGGGGAGCTGTTTTTT | CASSTHVTGFNTGELFF
. | TRBJ2-1 | TRBV5-1 | TRBD2 | TGCGCCAGCAGCGCAAGACTAGCGGGAGGGCCAGGCAATGAGCAGTTCTTC | CASSARLAGGPGNEQFF
. | TRBJ2-7 | TRBV27 | TRBD2 | TGTGCCAGCAGTAAACTAGCGGCAAGCTCCTACGAGCAGTACTTC | CASSKLAASSYEQYF
. | TRBJ1-1 | TRBV7-2 | . | TGTGCCAGCAGCTCCCCCCGGCAGCACACTGAAGCTTTCTTT | CASSSPRQHTEAFF
. | TRBJ1-2 | TRBV15 | TRBD1 | TGTGCCACCAGCAGGGGGACAGGGGGCGCGGATGGCTACACCTTC | CATSRGTGGADGYTF